This TCR beta chain was recorded in a study of blood T cell repertoires in COVID-19. Under the authors' procedure: Reference gene primer amplification yielded estimated nucleated cell counts. This table comes from immunoSEQ multiplex PCR, and its TCRdb copy is limited to in-frame clones, with some not included. Clone size and V and J calls were adopted from that table, with D and trimming inferred from the DNA. The sample shows 130,000 or so clones, approximately 71% of them seen only once. Germline-derived CDR1 and CDR2 are SGHKS and YYEKEE (reference sequence). The CDR3 totals 15 residues. The V segment lost 4 bases and the J segment 4 bases; nucleotides outside the gene matches: 7.

The sequenced sample was peripheral blood. This TCR came from a woman between 65 and 79 years old with acute or convalescent COVID-19. J is TRBJ1-3 and V is TRBV5-5; 8 bases match TRBD1. Written as DNA, the CDR3 is TGTGCCAGCAGCATGACAGGGGTGAAAGGAAACACCATATATTTT. Its translation is CASSMTGVKGNTIYF.